One and the same sample provided the 11 T cell receptor beta chains below, sequenced in a study of blood T cell repertoires in COVID-19. Here immunoSEQ multiplex PCR was the method, and the copy in TCRdb shows in-frame clones only, minus some. The sample contains 250,000 to 300,000 clones, 88% of which appear only once. Input material: peripheral blood. The receptor source for this set is a woman aged 25-40 years with acute or convalescent COVID-19.

The V and J genes are TRBV11-2 and TRBJ2-3, with 13 bases matching TRBD2. The CDR3 extends over 20 amino acids. The V gene's germline CDR1 is SGHAT and CDR2 FQNNGV. Unmatched junction bases numbered 9, after V lost 0 bases and J lost 0 bases. The CDR3 spells CASSLDLGLAGATSTDTQYF. CDR3 coding DNA: TGTGCCAGCAGCTTAGATCTCGGACTAGCGGGGGCCACTAGCACAGATACGCAGTATTTT.

The chain has TRBV19 and TRBJ1-5, with D perhaps matching TRBD1 (5 bases). The CDR3 spans 15 residues. Germline V gene data show CDR1 as LNHDA and CDR2 as SQIVND (reference sequence). V dropped 1 base and J dropped 3 bases, with 10 bases sitting between them. The DNA for the CDR3 is TGTGCCAGTAGTATAGGCCAGGGTGACAATCAGCCCCAGCATTTT. Translating it yields CASSIGQGDNQPQHF.

The V gene is TRBV12-3 or TRBV12-4, the J gene TRBJ2-1; D remains unclear. This CDR3 region has 12 residues. V was clipped by 4 bases and J by 7 bases, with 8 bases between them. The CDR3 nucleotides read TGTGCCAGCAGTTCAACCCGGAATGAGCAGTTCTTC. Translation: CASSSTRNEQFF.

J is TRBJ1-4 and V is TRBV6-6; D remains ambiguous. The CDR3 runs to 12 residues. Trimming pared 2 bases from V and 6 bases from J, leaving 4 bases between. Germline CDR1 is MNHNY and CDR2 is SVGAGI (reference sequence). The CDR3: CASSYPYEKLFF. CDR3 nucleotide sequence: TGTGCCAGCAGTTACCCTTATGAAAAACTGTTTTTT.

This chain joins TRBV27 and TRBJ2-4, with 9 bases identical to TRBD1. CDR3 size: 14 residues. Germline lookup yields CDR1 MNHEY and CDR2 SMNVEV (reference sequence). V trimming: 5 bases; J trimming: 6 bases; junction bases outside the gene matches: 5. The CDR3 is CASSPTGGANIQYF. As DNA, the CDR3 is TGTGCCAGCAGTCCAACAGGGGGCGCAAACATTCAGTACTTC.

On this clone: At the DNA level, this CDR3 is encoded by other sequences in the same sample as well. This chain uses TRBV21-1 with TRBJ2-7; no check of the table's D call, TRBD1, against the DNA was made. TRBV21-1 is a pseudogene segment. The CDR3 contains 14 residues. CDR3 sequence: CASSTDRDYYEQYF. The CDR3 region has the DNA TGTGCCAGCAGCACGGACAGGGATTACTACGAGCAGTACTTC.

The chain is built from TRBV9 and TRBJ2-2; no clear D. Germline CDR1 reads SGDLS; CDR2 reads YYNGEE. This CDR3 comprises 15 residues. The V end lost 1 base, the J end lost 4 bases, and 11 bases lay between the germline ends. This CDR3 is CASSVWNTGTGELFF. The DNA for the CDR3 is TGTGCCAGCAGCGTATGGAATACGGGCACCGGGGAGCTGTTTTTT.

This chain links TRBV27 with TRBJ2-3; TRBD1 matches 8 bases. Germline trimming cut 6 bases from V and 0 bases from J; bases unmatched to any gene: 8. Germline V gene lookup returns CDR1 MNHEY and CDR2 SMNVEV (reference sequence). The CDR3 loop spans 16 amino acids. The CDR3 region is CASRRQGQRSTDTQYF. The CDR3 nucleotides are TGTGCCAGCAGGAGACAGGGGCAAAGGAGCACAGATACGCAGTATTTT.

The chain couples TRBV7-9 to TRBJ2-1, with 10 nucleotides matching TRBD2. The germline V gene encodes CDR1 SEHNR and CDR2 FQNEAQ (reference sequence). This CDR3 region has 15 residues. Unmatched junction bases numbered 7, after V lost 5 bases and J lost 6 bases. In DNA, the CDR3 is TGTGCCAGCAGCGCCACTAGCGGGAATGGCAATGAGCAGTTCTTC. Translated: CASSATSGNGNEQFF.

V usage is TRBV11-3 and J usage is TRBJ2-7, with 10 bases fitting TRBD2. This CDR3 is 14 amino acids long. Trimming removed 6 bases from V and 5 bases from J; junction bases left unmatched: 7. Germline CDR1 and CDR2: SGHNT and YENEEA. CDR3 residues: CASRPSGRVNEQYF. DNA for the CDR3: TGTGCCAGCAGACCCAGCGGGAGGGTGAACGAGCAGTACTTC.

V usage is TRBV6-5 and J usage is TRBJ1-2; 7 bases are shared with TRBD1. Germline V gene lookup returns CDR1 MNHEY and CDR2 SVGAGI. The CDR3 is made up of 16 amino acids. With V trimmed by 2 bases and J by 3 bases, 9 bases remained unmatched. The CDR3 sequence: CASSYLSQQGYYGYTF. In nucleotides, the CDR3 is TGTGCCAGCAGTTACCTCTCCCAACAGGGGTACTATGGCTACACCTTC.